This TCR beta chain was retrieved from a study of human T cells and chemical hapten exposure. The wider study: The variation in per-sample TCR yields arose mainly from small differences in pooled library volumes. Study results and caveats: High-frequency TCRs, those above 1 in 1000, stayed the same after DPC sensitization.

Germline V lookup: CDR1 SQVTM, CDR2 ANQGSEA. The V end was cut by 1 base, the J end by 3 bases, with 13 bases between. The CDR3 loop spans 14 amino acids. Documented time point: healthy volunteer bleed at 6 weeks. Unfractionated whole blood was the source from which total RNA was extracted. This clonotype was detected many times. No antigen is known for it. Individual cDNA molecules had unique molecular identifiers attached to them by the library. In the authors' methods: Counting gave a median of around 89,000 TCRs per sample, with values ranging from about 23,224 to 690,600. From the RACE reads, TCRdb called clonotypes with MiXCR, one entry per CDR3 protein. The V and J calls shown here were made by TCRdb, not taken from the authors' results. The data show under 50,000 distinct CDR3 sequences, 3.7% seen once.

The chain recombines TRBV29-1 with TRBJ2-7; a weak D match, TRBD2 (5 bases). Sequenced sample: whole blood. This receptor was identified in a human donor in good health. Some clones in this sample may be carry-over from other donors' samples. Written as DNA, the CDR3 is TGCAGCGTTGAAGTCGCCGGGAATAGCTACGAGCAGTACTTC. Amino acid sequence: CSVEVAGNSYEQYF.